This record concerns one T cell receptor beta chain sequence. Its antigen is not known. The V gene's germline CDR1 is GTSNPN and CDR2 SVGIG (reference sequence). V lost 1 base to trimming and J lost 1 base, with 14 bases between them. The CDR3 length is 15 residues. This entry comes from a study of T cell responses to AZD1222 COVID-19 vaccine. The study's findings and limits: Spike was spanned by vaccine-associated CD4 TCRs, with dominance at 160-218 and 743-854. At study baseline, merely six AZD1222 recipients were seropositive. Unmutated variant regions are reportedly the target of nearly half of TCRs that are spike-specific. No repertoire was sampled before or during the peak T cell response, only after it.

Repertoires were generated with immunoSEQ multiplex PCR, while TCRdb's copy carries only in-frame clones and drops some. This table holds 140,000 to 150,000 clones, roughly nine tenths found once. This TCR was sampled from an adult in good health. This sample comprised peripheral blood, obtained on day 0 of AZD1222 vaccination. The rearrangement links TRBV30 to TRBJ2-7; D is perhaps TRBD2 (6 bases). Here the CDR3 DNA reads TGTGCCTGGAGTGGGGTGGAGGGTTGGTCCTACGAGCAGTACTTC. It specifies CAWSGVEGWSYEQYF.